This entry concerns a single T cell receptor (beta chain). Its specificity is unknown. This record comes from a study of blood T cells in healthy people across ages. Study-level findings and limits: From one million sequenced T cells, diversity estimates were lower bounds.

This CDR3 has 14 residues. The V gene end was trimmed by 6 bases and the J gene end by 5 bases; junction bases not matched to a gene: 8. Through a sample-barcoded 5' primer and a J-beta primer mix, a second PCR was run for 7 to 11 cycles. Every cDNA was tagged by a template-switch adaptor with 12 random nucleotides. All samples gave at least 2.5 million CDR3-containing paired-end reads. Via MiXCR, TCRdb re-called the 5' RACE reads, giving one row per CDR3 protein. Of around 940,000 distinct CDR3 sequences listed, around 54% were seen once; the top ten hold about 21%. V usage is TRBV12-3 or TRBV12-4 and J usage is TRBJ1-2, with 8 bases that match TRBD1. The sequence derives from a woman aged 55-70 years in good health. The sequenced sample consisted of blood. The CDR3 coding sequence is TGTGCCAGCAGATCCGGGACAGGCAGATATGGCTACACCTTC. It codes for CASRSGTGRYGYTF.